The rows below give T cell receptor beta chains drawn from one sample of a study of T cells in Graves' hyperthyroidism and ophthalmopathy. TCRdb re-analysed the multiplex PCR reads in MiXCR, keeping a single row per CDR3 protein. The data hold approximately 400,000 distinct CDR3 sequences, with about an eighth observed a single time. The sequenced material came from blood. The receptors originated from a man in his fifties or sixties with Graves' ophthalmopathy. CDR3s include the opening cysteine and the closing phenylalanine or tryptophan. A D gene is named only where the DNA matches it firmly. Expanded clones are given a class, and other clones once, few, many or no size at all.

CDR3 DNA: TGTGCCAGCAGCCAAGATGGGACAAGGGCAAAGGGAGCTAATGAAAAACTGTTTTTT
CDR3 protein: CASSQDGTRAKGANEKLFF
clone size: many
V gene: TRBV3-1
D gene: .
CDR3 length: 19
J gene: TRBJ1-4

CDR3 DNA: TGTGCCACCAGTGATCGCAAAACGCCGGGACTCAAGACCCCCTACGAGCAGTACTTC
CDR3 protein: CATSDRKTPGLKTPYEQYF
clone size: many
V gene: TRBV24-1
D gene: .
CDR3 length: 19
J gene: TRBJ2-7

CDR3 DNA: TGCAGAGCCGAAGGGGTCCCCGGGGCTTTCTTT
CDR3 protein: CRAEGVPGAFF
clone size: many
V gene: TRBV20-1
D gene: .
CDR3 length: 11
J gene: TRBJ1-1

CDR3 DNA: TGCGCCAGCAGCCAAGGGGAGGGCTCTGGAAACACCATATATTTT
CDR3 protein: CASSQGEGSGNTIYF
clone size: .
V gene: TRBV4-1
D gene: .
CDR3 length: 15
J gene: TRBJ1-3

CDR3 DNA: TGTGCCAGCAGTGACTTGGACCTAAGGGGAAAACTGCTTTTT
CDR3 protein: CASSDLDLRGKLLF
clone size: once
V gene: TRBV2
D gene: .
CDR3 length: 14
J gene: TRBJ1-4

CDR3 DNA: TGTGCCAGCAGCGTAGTGGGACAGGTCTACAATGAGCAGTTCTTC
CDR3 protein: CASSVVGQVYNEQFF
clone size: few
V gene: TRBV9
D gene: TRBD1
CDR3 length: 15
J gene: TRBJ2-1

CDR3 DNA: TGTGCCAGTAGTACGCGGGACAGGGCATTGGCTAATGAAAAACTGTTTTTT
CDR3 protein: CASSTRDRALANEKLFF
clone size: few
V gene: TRBV19
D gene: TRBD1
CDR3 length: 17
J gene: TRBJ1-4

CDR3 DNA: TGTGCCAGCTCGCCATCGGGGACTAACCATGAGCAGTTCTTC
CDR3 protein: CASSPSGTNHEQFF
clone size: few
V gene: TRBV12-3/TRBV12-4
D gene: TRBD2
CDR3 length: 14
J gene: TRBJ2-1

CDR3 DNA: TGTGCCAGCAGCTTAGATTTAGGCAATCCGCGGGTTCAGCCCCAGCATTTT
CDR3 protein: CASSLDLGNPRVQPQHF
clone size: many
V gene: TRBV7-9
D gene: .
CDR3 length: 17
J gene: TRBJ1-5

CDR3 DNA: TGTGCCAGCAGCCCCGAGGGGGCAGATACGCAGTATTTT
CDR3 protein: CASSPEGADTQYF
clone size: .
V gene: TRBV14
D gene: .
CDR3 length: 13
J gene: TRBJ2-3

CDR3 DNA: TGTGCCAGCTCACCTACTTACGAGCAGTACTTC
CDR3 protein: CASSPTYEQYF
clone size: many
V gene: TRBV18
D gene: .
CDR3 length: 11
J gene: TRBJ2-7

CDR3 DNA: TGTGCCAGCAGCCGCATGACAGGACCTTACAATGAGCAGTTCTTC
CDR3 protein: CASSRMTGPYNEQFF
clone size: many
V gene: TRBV3-1
D gene: .
CDR3 length: 15
J gene: TRBJ2-1

CDR3 DNA: TGCAGTGCTACCGGTAGGACTAGTCTCGGTGAGCAGTTCTTC
CDR3 protein: CSATGRTSLGEQFF
clone size: .
V gene: TRBV20-1
D gene: TRBD2
CDR3 length: 14
J gene: TRBJ2-1

CDR3 DNA: TGCAGTGCTAGGGGGGCCAAGGTTCGCGTGAACACTGAAGCTTTCTTT
CDR3 protein: CSARGAKVRVNTEAFF
clone size: many
V gene: TRBV20-1
D gene: .
CDR3 length: 16
J gene: TRBJ1-1

CDR3 DNA: TGTGCCAGCAGCGCGGTGAGCGGGAGGGGCCCCGGGGAGCTGTTTTTT
CDR3 protein: CASSAVSGRGPGELFF
clone size: .
V gene: TRBV5-4
D gene: TRBD2
CDR3 length: 16
J gene: TRBJ2-2

CDR3 DNA: TGTGCCAGCAGTCACGTCACTAGCGGGAGGCCTGCTCGGGTTGCCGGGGAGCTGTTTTTT
CDR3 protein: CASSHVTSGRPARVAGELFF
clone size: few
V gene: TRBV6-5
D gene: TRBD2
CDR3 length: 20
J gene: TRBJ2-2

CDR3 DNA: TGTGCCAGCAGCTCACCTCGGGGGTTGAGGGCAAACACCGGGGAGCTGTTTTTT
CDR3 protein: CASSSPRGLRANTGELFF
clone size: .
V gene: TRBV7-9
D gene: .
CDR3 length: 18
J gene: TRBJ2-2

CDR3 DNA: TGTGCCACCAGTGACACTAGCGGGAGAGGCACCGGGGAGCTGTTTTTT
CDR3 protein: CATSDTSGRGTGELFF
clone size: .
V gene: TRBV24-1
D gene: TRBD2
CDR3 length: 16
J gene: TRBJ2-2

CDR3 DNA: TGTGCCAGCAGTGAAAGGGGCGGGAGAAGGGAGACCCAGTACTTC
CDR3 protein: CASSERGGRRETQYF
clone size: many
V gene: TRBV2
D gene: TRBD2
CDR3 length: 15
J gene: TRBJ2-5

CDR3 DNA: TGTGCTAGTGGTGGGGGGTCCCAAGAGACCCAGTACTTC
CDR3 protein: CASGGGSQETQYF
clone size: .
V gene: TRBV7-7
D gene: .
CDR3 length: 13
J gene: TRBJ2-5

CDR3 DNA: TGCGCCAGCAGCCACGGAACCCTAGCCAAAAACATTCAGTACTTC
CDR3 protein: CASSHGTLAKNIQYF
clone size: .
V gene: TRBV4-1
D gene: .
CDR3 length: 15
J gene: TRBJ2-4

CDR3 DNA: TGTGCCACAAGAAGACCAGTCCCAGGGGAGCTGTTTTTT
CDR3 protein: CATRRPVPGELFF
clone size: many
V gene: TRBV6-1
D gene: .
CDR3 length: 13
J gene: TRBJ2-2

CDR3 DNA: TGTGCCAGCTCACCACCGGAGGGGCAGGGGTCAGATACGCAGTATTTT
CDR3 protein: CASSPPEGQGSDTQYF
clone size: many
V gene: TRBV18
D gene: .
CDR3 length: 16
J gene: TRBJ2-3

CDR3 DNA: TGCAGTGCTAGGTCTGGACCGGGAAGCACAGATACGCAGTATTTT
CDR3 protein: CSARSGPGSTDTQYF
clone size: many
V gene: TRBV20-1
D gene: .
CDR3 length: 15
J gene: TRBJ2-3

CDR3 DNA: TGTGCCAGCTCCCCGAAAGACCCCACCGGGGAGCTGTTTTTT
CDR3 protein: CASSPKDPTGELFF
clone size: .
V gene: TRBV18
D gene: .
CDR3 length: 14
J gene: TRBJ2-2

CDR3 DNA: TGTGCCAGCAGGACAGCAGTCAGCTCCTACGAGCAGTACTTC
CDR3 protein: CASRTAVSSYEQYF
clone size: many
V gene: TRBV6-1
D gene: .
CDR3 length: 14
J gene: TRBJ2-7

CDR3 DNA: TGTGCCAGCAGCCAGACTAGCGGGAGGGCCTCCTACGAGCAGTACTTC
CDR3 protein: CASSQTSGRASYEQYF
clone size: many
V gene: TRBV7-2
D gene: TRBD2
CDR3 length: 16
J gene: TRBJ2-7

CDR3 DNA: TGTGCCAGCAGTGACCTTGCGGCCAACGTCCTGACTTTC
CDR3 protein: CASSDLAANVLTF
clone size: .
V gene: TRBV25-1
D gene: .
CDR3 length: 13
J gene: TRBJ2-6

CDR3 DNA: TGTGCCTGGAGAATGTGGGGCAGGGAGGATACTGAAGCTTTCTTT
CDR3 protein: CAWRMWGREDTEAFF
clone size: .
V gene: TRBV30
D gene: .
CDR3 length: 15
J gene: TRBJ1-1

CDR3 DNA: TGTGCCAGCAGCCTAGTAGAGGCCATGAGCACAGATACGCAGTATTTT
CDR3 protein: CASSLVEAMSTDTQYF
clone size: few
V gene: TRBV7-8
D gene: .
CDR3 length: 16
J gene: TRBJ2-3

CDR3 DNA: TGTGCCAGCAGGGACAGCCTTAGGTCAGACACCATATATTTT
CDR3 protein: CASRDSLRSDTIYF
clone size: .
V gene: TRBV12-3/TRBV12-4
D gene: .
CDR3 length: 14
J gene: TRBJ1-3

CDR3 DNA: TGTGCCAGCAGCTTGAACACGGAACCTCGGCTGTTTTTT
CDR3 protein: CASSLNTEPRLFF
clone size: few
V gene: TRBV7-9
D gene: .
CDR3 length: 13
J gene: TRBJ2-2

CDR3 DNA: TGCGCCAGCAGCCAAGGTAGAGGCGGGAGTATTTACAATGAGCAGTTCTTC
CDR3 protein: CASSQGRGGSIYNEQFF
clone size: .
V gene: TRBV4-1
D gene: TRBD2
CDR3 length: 17
J gene: TRBJ2-1

CDR3 DNA: TGTGCCAGCAGCAAGGGACTAGCGGGATCTGGTGAGCAGTACTTC
CDR3 protein: CASSKGLAGSGEQYF
clone size: many
V gene: TRBV6-1
D gene: TRBD2
CDR3 length: 15
J gene: TRBJ2-7

CDR3 DNA: TGTGCCAGCAGCAAGGGGCTAGCGGGAGTAGGAACCGGGGAGCTGTTTTTT
CDR3 protein: CASSKGLAGVGTGELFF
clone size: few
V gene: TRBV5-5
D gene: TRBD2
CDR3 length: 17
J gene: TRBJ2-2

CDR3 DNA: TGTGCCAGCACTGACACAGATACGCAGTATTTT
CDR3 protein: CASTDTDTQYF
clone size: many
V gene: TRBV12-3/TRBV12-4
D gene: .
CDR3 length: 11
J gene: TRBJ2-3

CDR3 DNA: TGTGCCAGCACTATGACAGGGGGCCTCAGGGAGCAGTACTTC
CDR3 protein: CASTMTGGLREQYF
clone size: few
V gene: TRBV6-1
D gene: TRBD1
CDR3 length: 14
J gene: TRBJ2-7

CDR3 DNA: TGTGCCACCAGTGATATCGGACAGAAGTCCTACGAGCAGTACTTC
CDR3 protein: CATSDIGQKSYEQYF
clone size: once
V gene: TRBV24-1
D gene: .
CDR3 length: 15
J gene: TRBJ2-7

CDR3 DNA: TGTGCCAGCAGTTTATCGACCACTGGGGGAAATGGCTACACCTTC
CDR3 protein: CASSLSTTGGNGYTF
clone size: many
V gene: TRBV27
D gene: .
CDR3 length: 15
J gene: TRBJ1-2

CDR3 DNA: TGCAGCGTTGGAATCGGCGCAAAGACTGAAGCTTTCTTT
CDR3 protein: CSVGIGAKTEAFF
clone size: few
V gene: TRBV29-1
D gene: .
CDR3 length: 13
J gene: TRBJ1-1

CDR3 DNA: TGTGCCAGCAGTCGTCTTCAACATTTGGGACAGGGTTCCTACGAGCAGTACTTC
CDR3 protein: CASSRLQHLGQGSYEQYF
clone size: .
V gene: TRBV6-2/TRBV6-3
D gene: TRBD1
CDR3 length: 18
J gene: TRBJ2-7

CDR3 DNA: TGCAGCGTTGAGGCAGATACGCAGTATTTT
CDR3 protein: CSVEADTQYF
clone size: few
V gene: TRBV29-1
D gene: .
CDR3 length: 10
J gene: TRBJ2-3

CDR3 DNA: TGTGCCAGCAGCTTAACGCGATACCAAGAGACCCAGTACTTC
CDR3 protein: CASSLTRYQETQYF
clone size: many
V gene: TRBV7-3
D gene: .
CDR3 length: 14
J gene: TRBJ2-5

CDR3 DNA: TGCGCCAGCAGCTTGGTACAGAATGAGCAGTTCTTC
CDR3 protein: CASSLVQNEQFF
clone size: many
V gene: TRBV5-1
D gene: .
CDR3 length: 12
J gene: TRBJ2-1

CDR3 DNA: TGTGCCAGCCCGGGACACTCGGGGATGAACACTGAAGCTTTCTTT
CDR3 protein: CASPGHSGMNTEAFF
clone size: many
V gene: TRBV2
D gene: .
CDR3 length: 15
J gene: TRBJ1-1

CDR3 DNA: TGTGCCAGCAGCTTAACTCCCGGCAGTCCTGTCTCCTACAATGAGCAGTTCTTC
CDR3 protein: CASSLTPGSPVSYNEQFF
clone size: many
V gene: TRBV7-3
D gene: .
CDR3 length: 18
J gene: TRBJ2-1

CDR3 DNA: TGTGCCACCAGCAGAGATCGGACAGGGGGCAATTCACCCCTCCACTTT
CDR3 protein: CATSRDRTGGNSPLHF
clone size: few
V gene: TRBV15
D gene: TRBD1
CDR3 length: 16
J gene: TRBJ1-6

CDR3 DNA: TGCAGTGCTATAACAACGAACACTGAAGCTTTCTTT
CDR3 protein: CSAITTNTEAFF
clone size: many
V gene: TRBV20-1
D gene: .
CDR3 length: 12
J gene: TRBJ1-1

CDR3 DNA: TGTGCCAGCAGCTTAGGACTAGCGGGAGGAAGTACTGTCTACGAGCAGTACTTC
CDR3 protein: CASSLGLAGGSTVYEQYF
clone size: .
V gene: TRBV7-9
D gene: TRBD2
CDR3 length: 18
J gene: TRBJ2-7

CDR3 DNA: TGTGCCAGCCACAGAGCGGGAGAGACCCAGTACTTC
CDR3 protein: CASHRAGETQYF
clone size: few
V gene: TRBV6-1
D gene: .
CDR3 length: 12
J gene: TRBJ2-5

CDR3 DNA: TGCGCCAGCAGCCAAAGCGCCGGGAGAATAGGCAAAAACATTCAGTACTTC
CDR3 protein: CASSQSAGRIGKNIQYF
clone size: .
V gene: TRBV4-1
D gene: .
CDR3 length: 17
J gene: TRBJ2-4

CDR3 DNA: TGTGCCAGCAGCCAAGGGGGAGGTCAGCCCCAGCATTTT
CDR3 protein: CASSQGGGQPQHF
clone size: many
V gene: TRBV3-1
D gene: .
CDR3 length: 13
J gene: TRBJ1-5

CDR3 DNA: TGTGCCAGCACCGGGCAGCAAATTACGAACACTGAAGCTTTCTTT
CDR3 protein: CASTGQQITNTEAFF
clone size: many
V gene: TRBV28
D gene: .
CDR3 length: 15
J gene: TRBJ1-1

CDR3 DNA: TGTGCCAGCAGCTTGTCCGGGAGTGCCACCGTGGAGCTGTTTTTT
CDR3 protein: CASSLSGSATVELFF
clone size: .
V gene: TRBV7-9
D gene: .
CDR3 length: 15
J gene: TRBJ2-2

CDR3 DNA: TGTGCCAGCAGCCGGGGAGGGGGTGGGGGCGGGGAAAAACTGTTTTTT
CDR3 protein: CASSRGGGGGGEKLFF
clone size: .
V gene: TRBV7-2
D gene: .
CDR3 length: 16
J gene: TRBJ1-4

CDR3 DNA: TGTGCCAGCAGCTTCGAGGCTGCAGGCTCCTACGAGCAGTACTTC
CDR3 protein: CASSFEAAGSYEQYF
clone size: many
V gene: TRBV7-9
D gene: .
CDR3 length: 15
J gene: TRBJ2-7

CDR3 DNA: TGTGCCAGCAGTTTTCAGGGAGGGGGGCGCGGTTTAGACGAGCAGTACTTC
CDR3 protein: CASSFQGGGRGLDEQYF
clone size: many
V gene: TRBV27
D gene: .
CDR3 length: 17
J gene: TRBJ2-7